A single TCR beta chain is shown here with its context. The entry originates in a study of blood T cell repertoires in COVID-19. Only in-frame clones appear in the TCRdb table, and some are missing; sequencing was by immunoSEQ multiplex PCR. The data hold roughly 57,000 clones, with more than 60% observed a single time. In germline, CDR1 is SGHRS, CDR2 YFSETQ. Losses at the gene ends were 7 bases for V and 2 bases for J; bases not matched to a gene: 10. The length of the CDR3 is 15 residues. The receptor was isolated from a woman aged 70-85 years with acute or convalescent COVID-19. This sequence joins TRBV5-1 and TRBJ2-5, with 8 bases aligning to TRBD2. Specimen: peripheral blood. The CDR3 DNA reads as TGCGCCAGCTCATTTGGGCGGGGGGCTCAAGAGACCCAGTACTTC. Amino acid sequence: CASSFGRGAQETQYF. Full variable domain (missing parts from reference TRBV5-1 and TRBJ2-5): KAGVTQTPRYLIKTRGQQVTLSCSPISGHRSVSWYQQTPGQGLQFLFEYFSETQRNKGNFPGRFSGRQFSNSRSEMNVSTLELGDSALYLCASSFGRGAQETQYFGPGTRLLVL.